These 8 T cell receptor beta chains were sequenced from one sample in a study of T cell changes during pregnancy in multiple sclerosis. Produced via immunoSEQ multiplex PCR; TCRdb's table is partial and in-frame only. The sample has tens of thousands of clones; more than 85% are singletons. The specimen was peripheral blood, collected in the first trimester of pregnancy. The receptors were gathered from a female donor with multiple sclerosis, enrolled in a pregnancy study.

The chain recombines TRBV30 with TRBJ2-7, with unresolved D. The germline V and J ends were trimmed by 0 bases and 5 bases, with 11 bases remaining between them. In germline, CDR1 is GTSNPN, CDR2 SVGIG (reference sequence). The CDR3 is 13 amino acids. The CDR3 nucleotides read TGTGCCTGGAGTGTAATAAACAGTCACGAGCAGTACTTC. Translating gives CAWSVINSHEQYF.

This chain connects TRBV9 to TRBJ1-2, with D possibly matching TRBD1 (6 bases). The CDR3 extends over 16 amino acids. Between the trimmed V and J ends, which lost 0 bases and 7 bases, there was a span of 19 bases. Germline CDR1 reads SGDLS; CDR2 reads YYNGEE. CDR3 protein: CASSVAAQGTPSGYTF. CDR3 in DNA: TGTGCCAGCAGCGTAGCAGCACAGGGCACCCCTTCTGGCTACACCTTC.

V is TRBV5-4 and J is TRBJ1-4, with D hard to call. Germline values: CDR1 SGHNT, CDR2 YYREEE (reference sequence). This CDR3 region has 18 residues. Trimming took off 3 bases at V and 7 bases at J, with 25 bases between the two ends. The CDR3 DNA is TGTGCCAGCAGCTCGCTCGTGGGGTCGGAGGTACGGAGTGAAAAACTGTTTTTT. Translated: CASSSLVGSEVRSEKLFF. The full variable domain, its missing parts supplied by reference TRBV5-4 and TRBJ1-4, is ETGVTQSPTHLIKTRGQQVTLRCSSQSGHNTVSWYQQALGQGPQFIFQYYREEENGRGNFPPRFSGLQFPNYSSELNVNALELDDSALYLCASSSLVGSEVRSEKLFFGSGTQLSVL.

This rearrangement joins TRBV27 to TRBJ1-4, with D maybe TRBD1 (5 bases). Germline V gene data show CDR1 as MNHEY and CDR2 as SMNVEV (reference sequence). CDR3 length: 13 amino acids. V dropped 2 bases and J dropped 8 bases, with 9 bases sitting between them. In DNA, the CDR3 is TGTGCCAGCAGTTTACAGGGTGGGGAAAAACTGTTTTTT. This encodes CASSLQGGEKLFF.

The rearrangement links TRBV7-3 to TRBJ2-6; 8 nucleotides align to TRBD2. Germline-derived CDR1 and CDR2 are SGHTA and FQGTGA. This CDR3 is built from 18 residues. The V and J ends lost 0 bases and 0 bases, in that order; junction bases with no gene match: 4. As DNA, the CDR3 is TGTGCCAGCAGCTTAACAAGCGGGGGCCACTCTGGGGCCAACGTCCTGACTTTC. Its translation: CASSLTSGGHSGANVLTF.

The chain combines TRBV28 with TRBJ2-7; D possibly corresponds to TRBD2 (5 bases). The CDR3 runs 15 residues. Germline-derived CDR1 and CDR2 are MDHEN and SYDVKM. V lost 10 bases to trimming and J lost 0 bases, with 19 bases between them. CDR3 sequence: CANKRLYDPSYEQYF. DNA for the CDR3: TGTGCCAACAAGCGGCTCTATGACCCCTCCTACGAGCAGTACTTC.

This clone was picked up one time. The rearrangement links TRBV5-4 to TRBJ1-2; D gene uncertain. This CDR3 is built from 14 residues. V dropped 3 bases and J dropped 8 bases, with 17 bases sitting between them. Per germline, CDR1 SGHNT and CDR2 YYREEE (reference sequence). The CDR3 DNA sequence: TGTGCCAGCAGCTCGGGTCTCAATCCAGAAGGCTACACCTTC. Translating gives CASSSGLNPEGYTF.

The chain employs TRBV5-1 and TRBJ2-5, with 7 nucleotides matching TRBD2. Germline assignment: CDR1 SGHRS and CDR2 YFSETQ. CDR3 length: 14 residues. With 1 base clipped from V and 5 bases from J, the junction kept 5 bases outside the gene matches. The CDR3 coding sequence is TGCGCCAGCAGCTTGCAGGAGGGAGGGGAGACCCAGTACTTC. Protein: CASSLQEGGETQYF.